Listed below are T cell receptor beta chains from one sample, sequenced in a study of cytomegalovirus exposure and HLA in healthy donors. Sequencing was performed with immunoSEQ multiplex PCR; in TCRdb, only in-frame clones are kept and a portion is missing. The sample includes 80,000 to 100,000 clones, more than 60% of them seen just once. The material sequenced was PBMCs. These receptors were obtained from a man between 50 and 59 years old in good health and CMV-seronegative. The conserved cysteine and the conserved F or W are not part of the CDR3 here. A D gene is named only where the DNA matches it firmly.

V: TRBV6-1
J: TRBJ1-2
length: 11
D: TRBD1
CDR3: ASRETGDYGYT

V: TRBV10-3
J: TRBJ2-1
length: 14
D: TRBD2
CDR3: AISELAGRSYNEQF

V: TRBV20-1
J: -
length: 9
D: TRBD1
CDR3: SAGQTYEQY

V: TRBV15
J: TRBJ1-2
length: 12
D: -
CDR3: ATSRGGGLGGYT

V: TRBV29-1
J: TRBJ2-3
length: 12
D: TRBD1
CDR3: SARGGQNTDTQY

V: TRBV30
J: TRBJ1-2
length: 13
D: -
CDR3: AWTLDPNSNYGYT

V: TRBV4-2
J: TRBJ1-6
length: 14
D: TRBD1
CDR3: ASSQDGTGGDSPLH

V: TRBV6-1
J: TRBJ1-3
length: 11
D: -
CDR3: ASIANSGNTIY

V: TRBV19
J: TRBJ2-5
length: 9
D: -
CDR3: ASSIGGTQY

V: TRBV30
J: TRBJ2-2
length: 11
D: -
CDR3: AWTRENTGELF

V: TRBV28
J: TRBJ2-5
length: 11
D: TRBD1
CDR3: ASMNRGRETQY

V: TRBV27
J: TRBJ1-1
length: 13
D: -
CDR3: ASSVSRSMDTEAF

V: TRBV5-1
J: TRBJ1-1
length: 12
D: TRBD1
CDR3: ASSGGTGWTEAF

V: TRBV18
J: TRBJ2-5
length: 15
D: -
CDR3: ASSPFSFGGGRETQY

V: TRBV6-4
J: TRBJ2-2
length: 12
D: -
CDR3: ASSKLARTGELF

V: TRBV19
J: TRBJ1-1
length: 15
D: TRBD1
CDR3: ASSIGQGLTRNTEAF

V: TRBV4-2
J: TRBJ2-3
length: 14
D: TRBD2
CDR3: ASSQDWGLAADTQY

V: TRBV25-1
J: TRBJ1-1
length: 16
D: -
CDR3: ASSDRALKTGLGTEAF

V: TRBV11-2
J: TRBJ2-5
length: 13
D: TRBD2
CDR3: ASSSGLAGGETQY

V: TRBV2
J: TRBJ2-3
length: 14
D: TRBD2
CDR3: ASSGVYGGALDTQY

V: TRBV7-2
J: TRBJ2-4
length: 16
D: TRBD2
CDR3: ASSPTSGGALSKNIQY

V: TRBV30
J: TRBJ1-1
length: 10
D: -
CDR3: AWTYRNTEAF

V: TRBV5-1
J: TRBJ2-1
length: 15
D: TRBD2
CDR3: ASSRYLTSGGDNEQF

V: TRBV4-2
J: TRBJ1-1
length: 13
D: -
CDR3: ASSQDRGVNTEAF

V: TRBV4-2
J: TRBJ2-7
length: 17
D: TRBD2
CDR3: ASSQFPLAGTSVRYEQY

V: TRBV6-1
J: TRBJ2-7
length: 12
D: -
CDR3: ASSQIDIPYEQY

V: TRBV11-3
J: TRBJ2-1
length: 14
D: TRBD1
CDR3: ASSSHAGQGVNEQF

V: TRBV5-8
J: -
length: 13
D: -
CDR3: ASSLPDASFYEQY

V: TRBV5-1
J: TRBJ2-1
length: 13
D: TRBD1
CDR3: ASSSTGTAYNEQF

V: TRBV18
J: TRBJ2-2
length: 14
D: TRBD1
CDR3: ASSPQGQENTGELF

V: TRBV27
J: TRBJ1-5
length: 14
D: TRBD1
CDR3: ASSPNRGGSNQPQH